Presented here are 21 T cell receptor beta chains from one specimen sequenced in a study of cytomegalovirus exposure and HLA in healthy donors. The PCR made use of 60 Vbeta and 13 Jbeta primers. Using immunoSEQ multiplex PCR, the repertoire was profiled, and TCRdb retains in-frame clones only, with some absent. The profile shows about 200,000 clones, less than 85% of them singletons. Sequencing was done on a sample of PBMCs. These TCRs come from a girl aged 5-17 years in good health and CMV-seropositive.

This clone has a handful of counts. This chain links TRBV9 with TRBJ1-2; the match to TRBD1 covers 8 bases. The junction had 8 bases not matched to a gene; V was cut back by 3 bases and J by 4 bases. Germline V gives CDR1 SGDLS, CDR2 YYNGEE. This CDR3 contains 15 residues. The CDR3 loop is CASSGSSGGSYGYTF. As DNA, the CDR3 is TGTGCCAGCAGCGGCTCTTCAGGGGGCAGCTATGGCTACACCTTC.

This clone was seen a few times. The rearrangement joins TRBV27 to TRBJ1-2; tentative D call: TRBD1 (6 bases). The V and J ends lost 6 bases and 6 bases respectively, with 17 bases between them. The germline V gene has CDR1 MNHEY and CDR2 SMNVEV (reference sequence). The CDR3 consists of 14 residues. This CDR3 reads CASRLQGNRHGYTF. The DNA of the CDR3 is TGTGCCAGCAGGTTACAGGGCAATCGCCATGGCTACACCTTC.

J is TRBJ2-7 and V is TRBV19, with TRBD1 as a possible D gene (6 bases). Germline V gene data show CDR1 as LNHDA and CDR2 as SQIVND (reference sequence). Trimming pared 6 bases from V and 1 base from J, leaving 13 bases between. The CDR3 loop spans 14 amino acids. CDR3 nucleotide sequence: TGTGCCAGTAGGTCAGCAGGGGCGTCCTACGAGCAGTACTTC. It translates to CASRSAGASYEQYF.

The CDR3 DNA follows: TGTGCCAGCAGTGAGGATTCAGGGGGGAATCAGCCCCAGCATTTT. Its protein product is CASSEDSGGNQPQHF. The chain couples TRBV6-4 to TRBJ1-5, with 7 nucleotides matching TRBD1. The CDR3 totals 15 residues. Germline V CDR1 and CDR2: MRHNA, SNTAGT. V lost 3 bases and J lost 4; bases outside the gene matches: 6.

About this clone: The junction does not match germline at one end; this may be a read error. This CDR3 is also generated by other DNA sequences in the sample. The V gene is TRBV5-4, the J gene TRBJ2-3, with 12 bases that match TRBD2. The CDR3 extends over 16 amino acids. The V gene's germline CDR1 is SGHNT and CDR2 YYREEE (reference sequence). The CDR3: CASSFGTSGSTDTQYF. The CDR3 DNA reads TGCGCCAGCAGCTTTGGGACTAGCGGGAGCACAGATACGCAGTATTTT.

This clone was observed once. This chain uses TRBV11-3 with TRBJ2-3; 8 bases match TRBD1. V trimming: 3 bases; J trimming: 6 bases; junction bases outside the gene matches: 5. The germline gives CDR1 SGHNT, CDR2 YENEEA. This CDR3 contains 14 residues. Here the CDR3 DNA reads TGTGCCAGCAGCTTGACAGGGGTTAGGGATACGCAGTATTTT. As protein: CASSLTGVRDTQYF.

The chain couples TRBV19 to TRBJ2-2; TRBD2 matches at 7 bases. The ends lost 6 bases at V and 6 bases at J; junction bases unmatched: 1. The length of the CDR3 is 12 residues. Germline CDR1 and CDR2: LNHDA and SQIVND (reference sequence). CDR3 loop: CASRGGAGELFF. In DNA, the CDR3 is TGTGCCAGTAGGGGAGGGGCCGGGGAGCTGTTTTTT.

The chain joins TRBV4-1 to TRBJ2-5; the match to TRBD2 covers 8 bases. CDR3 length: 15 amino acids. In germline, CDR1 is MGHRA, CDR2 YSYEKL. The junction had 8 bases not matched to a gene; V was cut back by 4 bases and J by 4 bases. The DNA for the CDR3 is TGCGCCAGCAGCCCAGGACTAGCAAAAGGAGAGACCCAGTACTTC. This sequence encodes CASSPGLAKGETQYF.

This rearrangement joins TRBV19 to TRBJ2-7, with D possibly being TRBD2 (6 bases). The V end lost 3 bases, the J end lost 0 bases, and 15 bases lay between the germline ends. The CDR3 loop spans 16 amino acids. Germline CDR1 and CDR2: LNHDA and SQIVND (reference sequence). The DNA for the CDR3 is TGTGCCAGTAGTATCGGAGGTGTCGGGAGCTCCTACGAGCAGTACTTC. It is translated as CASSIGGVGSSYEQYF.

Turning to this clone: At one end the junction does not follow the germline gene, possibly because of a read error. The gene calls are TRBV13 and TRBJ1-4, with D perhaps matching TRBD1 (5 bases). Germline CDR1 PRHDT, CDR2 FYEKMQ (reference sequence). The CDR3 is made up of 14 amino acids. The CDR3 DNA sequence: TGTGCCAGCAGCTCAGGGTACTCTAAGGAAAAACTGTTTTTT. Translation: CASSSGYSKEKLFF. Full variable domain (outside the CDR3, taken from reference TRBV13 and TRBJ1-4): AAGVIQSPRHLIKEKRETATLKCYPIPRHDTVYWYQQGPGQDPQFLISFYEKMQSDKGSIPDRFSAQQFSDYHSELNMSSLELGDSALYFCASSSGYSKEKLFFGSGTQLSVL.

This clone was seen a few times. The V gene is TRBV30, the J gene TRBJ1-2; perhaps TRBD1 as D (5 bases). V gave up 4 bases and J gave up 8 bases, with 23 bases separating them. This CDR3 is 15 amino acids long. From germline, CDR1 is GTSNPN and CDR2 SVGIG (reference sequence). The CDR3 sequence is CAWTFGGRAVGGYTF. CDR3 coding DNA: TGTGCCTGGACTTTTGGGGGGAGGGCAGTCGGGGGCTACACCTTC.

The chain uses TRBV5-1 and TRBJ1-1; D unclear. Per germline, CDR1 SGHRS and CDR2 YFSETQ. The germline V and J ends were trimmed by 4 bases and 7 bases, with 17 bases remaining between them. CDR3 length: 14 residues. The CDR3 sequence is CASSRGPPIYEAFF. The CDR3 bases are TGCGCCAGCAGCAGAGGTCCGCCGATCTATGAAGCTTTCTTT.

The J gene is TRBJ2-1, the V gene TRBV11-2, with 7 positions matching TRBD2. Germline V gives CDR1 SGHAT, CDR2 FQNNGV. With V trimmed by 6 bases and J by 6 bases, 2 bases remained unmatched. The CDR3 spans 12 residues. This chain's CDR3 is CASRPGGNEQFF. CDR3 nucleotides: TGTGCCAGCAGGCCGGGAGGCAATGAGCAGTTCTTC.

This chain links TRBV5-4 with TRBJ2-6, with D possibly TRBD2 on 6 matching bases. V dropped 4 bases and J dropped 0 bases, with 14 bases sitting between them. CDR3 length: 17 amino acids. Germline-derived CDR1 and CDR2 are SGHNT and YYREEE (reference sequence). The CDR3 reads CASSGAGLLSGANVLTF. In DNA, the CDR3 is TGTGCCAGCAGCGGCGCGGGACTGCTCTCTGGGGCCAACGTCCTGACTTTC.

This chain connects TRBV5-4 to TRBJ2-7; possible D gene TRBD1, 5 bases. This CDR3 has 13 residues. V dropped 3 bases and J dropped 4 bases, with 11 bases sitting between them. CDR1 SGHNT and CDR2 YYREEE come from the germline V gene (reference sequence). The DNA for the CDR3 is TGTGCCAGCAGCTCCAGGGTCGGATACGAGCAGTACTTC. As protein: CASSSRVGYEQYF.

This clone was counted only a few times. DNA of the CDR3: TGCGCCAGCAGCTCCGGCGGCGGGGGGACCAGGTCCTACAATGAGCAGTTCTTC. Protein: CASSSGGGGTRSYNEQFF. The chain recombines TRBV5-1 with TRBJ2-1; 8 positions match TRBD2. V lost 3 bases, J lost 1 base, and 12 bases stayed unmatched. The CDR3 covers 18 residues. CDR1 SGHRS and CDR2 YFSETQ come from the germline V gene.

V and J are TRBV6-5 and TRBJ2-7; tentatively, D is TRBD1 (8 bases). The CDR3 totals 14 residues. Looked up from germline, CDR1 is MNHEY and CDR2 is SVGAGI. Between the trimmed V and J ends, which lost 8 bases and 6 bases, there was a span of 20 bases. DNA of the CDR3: TGTGCCAGCTTTCCCTTAACAGGGGGGGGCGAGCAGTACTTC. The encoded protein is CASFPLTGGGEQYF.

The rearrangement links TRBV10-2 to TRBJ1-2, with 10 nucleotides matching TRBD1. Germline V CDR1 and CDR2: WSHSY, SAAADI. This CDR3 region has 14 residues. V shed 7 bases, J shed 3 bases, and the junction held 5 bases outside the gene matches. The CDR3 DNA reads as TGCGCCAGCAAGGACAGGGGGGTCTACTATGGCTACACCTTC. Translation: CASKDRGVYYGYTF.

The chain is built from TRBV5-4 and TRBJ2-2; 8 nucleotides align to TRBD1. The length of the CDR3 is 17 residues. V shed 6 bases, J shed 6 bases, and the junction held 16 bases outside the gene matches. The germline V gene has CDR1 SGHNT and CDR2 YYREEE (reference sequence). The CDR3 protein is CASTAIRGTGGAGELFF. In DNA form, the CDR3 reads TGTGCCAGCACCGCGATCCGGGGAACAGGGGGTGCCGGGGAGCTGTTTTTT.

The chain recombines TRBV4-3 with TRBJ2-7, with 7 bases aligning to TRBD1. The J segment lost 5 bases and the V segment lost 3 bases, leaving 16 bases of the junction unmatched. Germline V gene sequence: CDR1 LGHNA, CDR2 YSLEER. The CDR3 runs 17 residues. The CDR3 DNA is TGCGCCAGCAGCCAGGCTTCAAACAGGGGTCTTGGAGACGAGCAGTACTTC. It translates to CASSQASNRGLGDEQYF.

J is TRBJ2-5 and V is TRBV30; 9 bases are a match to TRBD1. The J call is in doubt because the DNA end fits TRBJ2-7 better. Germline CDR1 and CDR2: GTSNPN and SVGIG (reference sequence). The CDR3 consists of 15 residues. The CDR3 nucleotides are TGTGCCTGGAGTGCCGGGACAGGGCTCTCCTACGAGCAGTACTTC. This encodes CAWSAGTGLSYEQYF.